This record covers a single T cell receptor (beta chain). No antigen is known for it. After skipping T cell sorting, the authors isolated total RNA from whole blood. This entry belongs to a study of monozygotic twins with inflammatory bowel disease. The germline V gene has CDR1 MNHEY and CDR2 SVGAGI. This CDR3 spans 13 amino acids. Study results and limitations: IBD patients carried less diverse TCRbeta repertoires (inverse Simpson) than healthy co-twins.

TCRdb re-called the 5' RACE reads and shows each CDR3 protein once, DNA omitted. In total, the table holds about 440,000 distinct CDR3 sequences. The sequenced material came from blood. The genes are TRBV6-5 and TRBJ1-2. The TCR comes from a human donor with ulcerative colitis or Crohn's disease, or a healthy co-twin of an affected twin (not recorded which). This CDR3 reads CASGQTSPYGYTF.